Following are 21 T cell receptor beta chains from one sample sequenced in a study of identical twins. TCRdb passed the 5' RACE reads through MiXCR, listing each CDR3 protein once. The data hold 700,000 to 950,000 distinct CDR3 sequences, with over 9% observed a single time. The same data also contributed to another study, on yellow fever vaccine responses in identical twins.

What was sequenced was PBMCs. These receptors were obtained from a woman aged 18-30 years in good health.

Many counts were recorded for this clonotype. The gene calls are TRBV7-9 and TRBJ1-6; D is unresolved. Trimming removed 1 base at V and 7 bases at J, with 8 bases between. CDR3 length: 14 amino acids. Germline lookup yields CDR1 SEHNR and CDR2 FQNEAQ (reference sequence). As DNA, the CDR3 is TGTGCCAGCAGCTTAGGAGACATGAATTCACCCCTCCACTTT. Translating it yields CASSLGDMNSPLHF.

This clonotype has a handful of counts. In DNA, the CDR3 is TGCAGTGCTAGTTACGGCTCCTACGAGCAGTACGTC. Amino acid sequence: CSASYGSYEQYV. The chain has TRBV20-1 and TRBJ2-7; D remains unclear. Deletions cut 3 bases from V and 0 bases from J, with 6 bases between. CDR1 and CDR2 (germline): DFQATT, SNEGSKA (reference sequence). The length of the CDR3 is 12 residues.

There are a few counts of this clonotype. The V gene is TRBV20-1, the J gene TRBJ1-2; 7 bases match TRBD1. This CDR3 comprises 14 residues. The germline V gene encodes CDR1 DFQATT and CDR2 SNEGSKA (reference sequence). Trimming removed 5 bases from V and 5 bases from J; junction bases left unmatched: 11. CDR3 DNA: TGCAGTGCTGATGACAGGGCAGGTTCTTATGGCTACACCTTC. Amino acids: CSADDRAGSYGYTF.

This clonotype was observed a handful of times. This sequence joins TRBV20-1 and TRBJ1-4; 8 bases agree with TRBD1. Germline CDR1 is DFQATT and CDR2 is SNEGSKA (reference sequence). After removal of 5 bases from V and 5 bases from J, the junction contained 4 bases not matched to a gene. The CDR3 totals 13 residues. Here the CDR3 reads CSAPQGGNEKLFF. Written as DNA, the CDR3 is TGCAGTGCTCCACAGGGGGGCAATGAAAAACTGTTTTTT.

V and J are TRBV20-1 and TRBJ2-7; D assignment may be TRBD1 or TRBD2 (5 bases each). The CDR3 is 16 residues long. The V and J ends lost 2 bases and 2 bases respectively, with 19 bases between them. Per germline, CDR1 DFQATT and CDR2 SNEGSKA (reference sequence). The CDR3 DNA reads TGCAGTGCTAGAAACCCCACCGGGACCGCGACCTACGAGCAGTACTTC. Its protein is CSARNPTGTATYEQYF.

There are a few counts of this clonotype. The genes are TRBV12-3 or TRBV12-4 and TRBJ2-1; no firm D call. The CDR3 totals 13 residues. The germline V and J ends were trimmed by 10 bases and 3 bases, with 13 bases remaining between them. The CDR3 here is CATRTDHYNEQFF. The CDR3 region has the DNA TGTGCCACAAGGACGGACCACTACAATGAGCAGTTCTTC.

This chain connects TRBV20-1 to TRBJ2-3; the match to TRBD2 covers 7 bases. J lost 6 bases, V lost 0 bases, and 12 bases had no gene match. The germline CDR1 and CDR2 sequences are DFQATT and SNEGSKA (reference sequence). CDR3 length: 16 residues. CDR3 in DNA: TGCAGTGCTAGAGATCATGTGACTAGCACTCGGGATACGCAGTATTTT. It translates to CSARDHVTSTRDTQYF.

This clonotype was seen at least ten times. The chain recombines TRBV12-3 or TRBV12-4 with TRBJ1-2; D might be TRBD1 (5 bases). V shed 6 bases and J shed 2 bases, with 13 bases lying between them. This CDR3 comprises 14 residues. Here the CDR3 DNA reads TGTGCCAGCAGATTGGACGGGGGGAACTATGGCTACACCTTC. It yields the protein CASRLDGGNYGYTF.

In its sample, this clonotype was seen many times. J is TRBJ1-1 and V is TRBV29-1; tentatively, D is TRBD1 (6 bases). V lost 0 bases, J lost 1 base, and 15 bases lay in between. The CDR3 consists of 16 residues. The germline V gene has CDR1 SQVTM and CDR2 ANQGSEA. This chain's CDR3 is CSVEDSSQGQNTEAFF. As DNA, the CDR3 is TGCAGCGTTGAAGATTCTTCCCAGGGGCAGAACACTGAAGCTTTCTTT.

The V and J genes are TRBV12-5 and TRBJ2-1; D may be TRBD1 or TRBD2 (5 bases each). The CDR3 length is 19 residues. Trimming left V 6 bases short and J 0 bases short, with 24 bases between. CDR1 is LGHNT, CDR2 FRNRAP, per germline. The CDR3 nucleotides read TGTGCTAGTGGAAGGTCAGGGTCTGACGGGAAGAGCTCCTACAATGAGCAGTTCTTC. This encodes CASGRSGSDGKSSYNEQFF.

The sample holds a few counts of this clonotype. The CDR3 sequence is CSASGGGDRNYEQYF. The CDR3 DNA is TGCAGTGCTAGTGGTGGGGGGGACAGGAACTACGAGCAGTACTTC. The chain is built from TRBV20-1 and TRBJ2-7; maybe TRBD1 (8 bases). The V and J ends lost 3 bases and 3 bases respectively, with 18 bases between them. The CDR3 runs to 15 residues. The germline V gene has CDR1 DFQATT and CDR2 SNEGSKA (reference sequence).

A few counts support this clonotype. The V and J genes are TRBV12-5 and TRBJ2-7; D tentatively reads TRBD1 or TRBD2 (6 bases each). Germline-derived CDR1 and CDR2 are LGHNT and FRNRAP. The CDR3 has 13 amino acids. Trimming removed 3 bases from V and 7 bases from J, with 13 bases in between. The CDR3 sequence: CASGFSGAGEQYF. The CDR3 bases are TGTGCTAGTGGTTTTTCGGGGGCCGGGGAGCAGTACTTC.

The rearrangement uses TRBV6-2 or TRBV6-3 and TRBJ2-1; TRBD2 matches 9 bases. The CDR3 is made up of 17 amino acids. Germline V gene data show CDR1 as MNHEY and CDR2 as SVGEGT. V lost 5 bases and J lost 5; bases outside the gene matches: 13. The CDR3 bases are TGTGCCAGCAGTCAATACCTTAGCGGGAGCAGAAACAATGAGCAGTTCTTC. This sequence encodes CASSQYLSGSRNNEQFF.

In its sample, this clonotype was seen a few times. The V and J genes are TRBV3-1 and TRBJ1-2, with D unclear. Germline CDR1 and CDR2: LGHDT and YNNKEL (reference sequence). V was trimmed by 3 bases and J by 1 base, leaving 6 bases between them. CDR3 length equals 13 residues. The CDR3 reads CASSHGNNYGYTF. CDR3 DNA sequence: TGTGCCAGCAGCCACGGGAATAACTATGGCTACACCTTC.

The J gene is TRBJ1-2, the V gene TRBV27, with TRBD1 matching 7 bases. Per germline, CDR1 MNHEY and CDR2 SMNVEV (reference sequence). Trimming took 4 bases from V and 5 from J; bases not matched to a gene: 10. This CDR3 is 15 amino acids long. The CDR3 loop reads CASSSTGLSLYGYTF. DNA of the CDR3: TGTGCCAGCAGTTCGACAGGGCTCAGTCTTTATGGCTACACCTTC.

Only a few counts were recorded for this clonotype. The chain combines TRBV3-1 with TRBJ1-2; D possibly corresponds to TRBD1 (6 bases). This CDR3 contains 14 residues. V lost 1 base to trimming and J lost 6 bases, with 12 bases between them. Germline V gene lookup returns CDR1 LGHDT and CDR2 YNNKEL (reference sequence). CDR3 sequence reads: CASSQGQGRNGYTF. CDR3 bases: TGTGCCAGCAGCCAAGGGCAGGGGAGGAATGGCTACACCTTC.

This clonotype was seen a handful of times. This rearrangement joins TRBV12-3 or TRBV12-4 to TRBJ2-1, with TRBD2 identical over 11 bases. This CDR3 region has 16 residues. The V segment lost 3 bases and the J segment 4 bases; nucleotides outside the gene matches: 5. In DNA form, the CDR3 reads TGTGCCAGCAGTTTTAGCGGGAGGGCCGGATACAATGAGCAGTTCTTC. Translation gives CASSFSGRAGYNEQFF.

This clonotype was seen only a few times. V and J are TRBV20-1 and TRBJ2-7, with D unclear. Looked up from germline, CDR1 is DFQATT and CDR2 is SNEGSKA (reference sequence). This CDR3 is built from 12 residues. Trimming shortened V by 2 bases and J by 3 bases, and 8 bases separated the two germline ends. In nucleotides, the CDR3 is TGCAGTGCTAGATTACTGGACTACGAGCAGTACTTC. Translating gives CSARLLDYEQYF.

This clonotype was found a few times. The J gene is TRBJ2-3, the V gene TRBV5-1; tentative D call: TRBD1 (5 bases). Germline lookup yields CDR1 SGHRS and CDR2 YFSETQ. This CDR3 has 13 residues. V was cut by 3 bases and J by 6 bases, with 11 bases left in between. CDR3 DNA: TGCGCCAGCAGCTCCTCCAGGGCGGATACGCAGTATTTT. Residues: CASSSSRADTQYF.

This clonotype was recorded at least ten times. V and J are TRBV28 and TRBJ1-5, with TRBD1 matching over 7 bases. The junction had 14 bases not matched to a gene; V was cut back by 3 bases and J by 6 bases. This CDR3 is built from 17 residues. Germline V gene sequence: CDR1 MDHEN, CDR2 SYDVKM. CDR3 sequence: CASSFSTGWTGGQPQHF. Here the CDR3 DNA reads TGTGCCAGCAGTTTCTCTACCGGCTGGACAGGTGGTCAGCCCCAGCATTTT.

The V call is TRBV12-3 or TRBV12-4, the J call TRBJ2-3; D is unclear. Trimming took 4 bases from V and 10 from J, leaving 9 bases between them. The CDR3 loop spans 11 amino acids. In DNA, the CDR3 is TGTGCCAGCAGTTCATCCTATCCGCAGTATTTT. It encodes CASSSSYPQYF.